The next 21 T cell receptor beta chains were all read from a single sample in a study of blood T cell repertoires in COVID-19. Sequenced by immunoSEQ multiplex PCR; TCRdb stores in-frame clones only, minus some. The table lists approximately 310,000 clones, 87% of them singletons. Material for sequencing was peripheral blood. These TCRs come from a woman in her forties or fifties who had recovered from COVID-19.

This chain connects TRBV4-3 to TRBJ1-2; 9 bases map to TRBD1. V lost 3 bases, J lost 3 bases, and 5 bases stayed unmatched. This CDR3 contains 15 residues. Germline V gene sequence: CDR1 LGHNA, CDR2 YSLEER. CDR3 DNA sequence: TGCGCCAGCAGCCACGGACAGGGGAGTGACTATGGCTACACCTTC. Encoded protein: CASSHGQGSDYGYTF.

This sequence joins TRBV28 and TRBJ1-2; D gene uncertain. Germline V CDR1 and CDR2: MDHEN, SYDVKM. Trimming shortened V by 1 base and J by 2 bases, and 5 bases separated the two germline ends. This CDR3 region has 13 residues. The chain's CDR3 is CASSLYGNYGYTF. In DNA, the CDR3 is TGTGCCAGCAGTTTATACGGGAACTATGGCTACACCTTC.

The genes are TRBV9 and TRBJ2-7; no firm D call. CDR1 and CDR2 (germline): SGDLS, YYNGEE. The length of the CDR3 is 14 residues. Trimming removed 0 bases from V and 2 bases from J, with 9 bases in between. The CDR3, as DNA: TGTGCCAGCAGCGTAGGAACAGATACCTACGAGCAGTACTTC. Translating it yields CASSVGTDTYEQYF.

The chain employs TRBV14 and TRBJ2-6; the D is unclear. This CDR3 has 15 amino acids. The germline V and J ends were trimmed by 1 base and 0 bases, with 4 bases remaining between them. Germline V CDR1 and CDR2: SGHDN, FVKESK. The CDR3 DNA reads TGTGCCAGCAGCCAAGTCGGCTCTGGGGCCAACGTCCTGACTTTC. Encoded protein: CASSQVGSGANVLTF.

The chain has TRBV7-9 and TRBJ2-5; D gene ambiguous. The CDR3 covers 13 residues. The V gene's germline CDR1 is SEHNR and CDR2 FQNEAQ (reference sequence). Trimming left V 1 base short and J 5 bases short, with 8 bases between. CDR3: CASSLGAMETQYF. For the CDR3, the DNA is TGTGCCAGCAGCTTAGGAGCCATGGAGACCCAGTACTTC. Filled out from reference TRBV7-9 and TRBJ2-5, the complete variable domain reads DTGVSQNPRHKITKRGQNVTFRCDPISEHNRLYWYRQTLGQGPEFLTYFQNEAQLEKSRLLSDRFSAERPKGSFSTLEIQRTEQGDSAMYLCASSLGAMETQYFGPGTRLLVL.

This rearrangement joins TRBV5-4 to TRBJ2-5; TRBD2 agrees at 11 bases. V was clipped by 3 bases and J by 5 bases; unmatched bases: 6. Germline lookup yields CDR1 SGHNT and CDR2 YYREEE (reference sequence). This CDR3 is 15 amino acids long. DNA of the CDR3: TGTGCCAGCAGCTCCAGACTAGCGGGGCGGGAGACCCAGTACTTC. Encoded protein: CASSSRLAGRETQYF. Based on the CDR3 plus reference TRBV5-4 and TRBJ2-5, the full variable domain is ETGVTQSPTHLIKTRGQQVTLRCSSQSGHNTVSWYQQALGQGPQFIFQYYREEENGRGNFPPRFSGLQFPNYSSELNVNALELDDSALYLCASSSRLAGRETQYFGPGTRLLVL.

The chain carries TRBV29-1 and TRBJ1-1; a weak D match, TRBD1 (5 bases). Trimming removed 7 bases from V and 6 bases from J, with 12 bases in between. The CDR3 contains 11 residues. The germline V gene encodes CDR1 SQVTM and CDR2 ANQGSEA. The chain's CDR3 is CSATVVAEAFF. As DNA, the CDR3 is TGCAGCGCGACAGTCGTCGCTGAAGCTTTCTTT.

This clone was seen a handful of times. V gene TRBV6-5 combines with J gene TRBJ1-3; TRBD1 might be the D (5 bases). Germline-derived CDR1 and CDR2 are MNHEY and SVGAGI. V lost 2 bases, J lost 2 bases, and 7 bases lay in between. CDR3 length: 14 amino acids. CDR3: CASSYDSTGNTIYF. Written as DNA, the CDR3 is TGTGCCAGCAGTTACGACAGTACTGGAAACACCATATATTTT.

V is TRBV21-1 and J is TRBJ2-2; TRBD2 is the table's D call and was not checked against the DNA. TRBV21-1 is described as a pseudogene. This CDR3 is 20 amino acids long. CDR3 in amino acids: CASSTRAGTSGGVDTGELFF. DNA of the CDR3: TGTGCCAGCAGCACCCGGGCCGGGACTAGCGGGGGGGTAGACACCGGGGAGCTGTTTTTT.

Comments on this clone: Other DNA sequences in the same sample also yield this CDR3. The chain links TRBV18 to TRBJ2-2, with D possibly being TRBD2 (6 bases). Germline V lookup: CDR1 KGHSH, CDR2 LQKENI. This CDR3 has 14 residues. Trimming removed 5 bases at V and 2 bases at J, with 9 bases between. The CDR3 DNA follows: TGTGCCAGCTCAACCGGGACTAACACCGGGGAGCTGTTTTTT. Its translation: CASSTGTNTGELFF.

The CDR3 DNA sequence: TGTGCCAGCAGCTACACCCCTCCCAGGGGAACTAATGAAAAACTGTTTTTT. It is translated as CASSYTPPRGTNEKLFF. V gene TRBV7-2 combines with J gene TRBJ1-4; a weak D match, TRBD1 (6 bases). The germline V and J ends were trimmed by 4 bases and 1 base, with 16 bases remaining between them. The V gene's germline CDR1 is SGHTA and CDR2 FQGNSA. This CDR3 comprises 17 residues. The full variable domain, its missing parts supplied by reference TRBV7-2 and TRBJ1-4, is GAGVSQSPSNKVTEKGKDVELRCDPISGHTALYWYRQSLGQGLEFLIYFQGNSAPDKSGLPSDRFSAERTGGSVSTLTIQRTQQEDSAVYLCASSYTPPRGTNEKLFFGSGTQLSVL.

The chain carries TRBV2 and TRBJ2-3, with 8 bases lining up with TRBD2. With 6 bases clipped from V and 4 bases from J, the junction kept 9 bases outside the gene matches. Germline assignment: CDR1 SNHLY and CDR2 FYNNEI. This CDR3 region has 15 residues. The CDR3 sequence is CASSVLSGNPDTQYF. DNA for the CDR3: TGTGCCAGCAGCGTCCTTAGCGGGAACCCAGATACGCAGTATTTT.

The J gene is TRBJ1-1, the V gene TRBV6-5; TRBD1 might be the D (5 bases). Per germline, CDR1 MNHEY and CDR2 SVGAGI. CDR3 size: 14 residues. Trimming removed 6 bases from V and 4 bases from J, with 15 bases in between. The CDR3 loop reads CASRPPGVTTEAFF. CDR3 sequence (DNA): TGTGCCAGCAGACCTCCGGGGGTTACCACTGAAGCTTTCTTT.

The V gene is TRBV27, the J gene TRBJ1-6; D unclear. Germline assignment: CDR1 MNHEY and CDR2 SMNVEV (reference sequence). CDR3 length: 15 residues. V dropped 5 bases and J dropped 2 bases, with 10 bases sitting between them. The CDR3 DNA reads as TGTGCCAGCAGTCCTTCCAGGCCCTATAATTCACCCCTCCACTTT. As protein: CASSPSRPYNSPLHF.

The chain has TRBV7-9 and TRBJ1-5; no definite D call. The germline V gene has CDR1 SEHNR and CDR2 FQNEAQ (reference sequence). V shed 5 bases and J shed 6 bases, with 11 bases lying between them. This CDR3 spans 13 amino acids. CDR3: CASSTHPGQPQHF. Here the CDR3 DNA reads TGTGCCAGCAGCACCCACCCAGGTCAGCCCCAGCATTTT.

Here the CDR3 reads CASSGDSYEQYF. In DNA, the CDR3 is TGTGCCAGCAGTGGGGACAGCTACGAGCAGTACTTC. This chain uses TRBV6-2 or TRBV6-3 with TRBJ2-7; 7 bases line up with TRBD1. The CDR3 totals 12 residues. The junction had 1 base not matched to a gene; V was cut back by 5 bases and J by 3 bases. Germline loops: CDR1 MNHEY, CDR2 SVGEGT.

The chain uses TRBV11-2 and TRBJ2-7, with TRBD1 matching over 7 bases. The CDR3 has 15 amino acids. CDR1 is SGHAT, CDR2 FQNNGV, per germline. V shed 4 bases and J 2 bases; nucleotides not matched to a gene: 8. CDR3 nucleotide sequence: TGTGCCAGCAGCTGGACGACGGACAGGACCTACGAGCAGTACTTC. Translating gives CASSWTTDRTYEQYF. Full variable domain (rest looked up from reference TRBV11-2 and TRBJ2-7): EAGVAQSPRYKIIEKRQSVAFWCNPISGHATLYWYQQILGQGPKLLIQFQNNGVVDDSQLPKDRFSAERLKGVDSTLKIQPAKLEDSAVYLCASSWTTDRTYEQYFGPGTRLTVT.

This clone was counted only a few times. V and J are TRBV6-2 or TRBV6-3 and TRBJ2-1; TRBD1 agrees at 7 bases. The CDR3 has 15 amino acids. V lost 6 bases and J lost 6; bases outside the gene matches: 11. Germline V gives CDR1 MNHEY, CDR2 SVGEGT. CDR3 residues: CASSGTEYLGNEQFF. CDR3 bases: TGTGCCAGCAGCGGGACAGAATATCTTGGCAATGAGCAGTTCTTC.

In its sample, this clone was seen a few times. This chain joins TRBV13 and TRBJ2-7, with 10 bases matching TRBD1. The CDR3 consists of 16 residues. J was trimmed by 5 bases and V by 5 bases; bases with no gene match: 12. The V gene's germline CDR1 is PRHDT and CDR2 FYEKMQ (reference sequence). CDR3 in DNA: TGTGCCAGCAGCCCCCGGGGGGAGGGACAGGGGAACGAGCAGTACTTC. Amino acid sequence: CASSPRGEGQGNEQYF. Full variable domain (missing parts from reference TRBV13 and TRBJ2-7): AAGVIQSPRHLIKEKRETATLKCYPIPRHDTVYWYQQGPGQDPQFLISFYEKMQSDKGSIPDRFSAQQFSDYHSELNMSSLELGDSALYFCASSPRGEGQGNEQYFGPGTRLTVT.

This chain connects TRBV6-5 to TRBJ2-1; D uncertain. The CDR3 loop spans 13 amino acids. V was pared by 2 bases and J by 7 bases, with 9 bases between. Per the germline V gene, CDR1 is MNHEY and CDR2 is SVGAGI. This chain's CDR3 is CASSYGSGNEQFF. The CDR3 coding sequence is TGTGCCAGCAGTTACGGCTCCGGGAATGAGCAGTTCTTC.

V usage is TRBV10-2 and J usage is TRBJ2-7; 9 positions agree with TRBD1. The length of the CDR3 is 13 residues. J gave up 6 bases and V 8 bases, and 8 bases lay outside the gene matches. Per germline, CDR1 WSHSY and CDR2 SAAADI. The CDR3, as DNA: TGCGCCAGCTCCACCGGGACAGGGCGCGAGCAGTACTTC. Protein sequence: CASSTGTGREQYF.